What follows are 11 T cell receptor beta chains derived from one specimen sequenced in a study of T cell responses to AZD1222 COVID-19 vaccine. Data came from immunoSEQ multiplex PCR; TCRdb stores just in-frame clones and leaves some out. The top ten hold less than 8.5% of the sample, which has about 130,000 clones, less than 95% seen once. Sequenced material: peripheral blood, taken on day 0 of AZD1222 vaccination. These TCRs come from an adult in good health.

In its sample, this clone was seen a few times. The chain has TRBV2 and TRBJ1-1; D remains ambiguous. The germline CDR1 and CDR2 sequences are SNHLY and FYNNEI. The CDR3 spans 13 residues. Between the trimmed V and J ends, which lost 6 bases and 1 base, there was a span of 9 bases. The CDR3 spells CASRVEGNTEAFF. The CDR3 DNA sequence: TGTGCCAGCAGAGTAGAGGGGAACACTGAAGCTTTCTTT.

The chain couples TRBV3-1 (or the pseudogene TRBV3-2) to TRBJ2-3, with TRBD2 as a possible D gene (6 bases). The CDR3 contains 14 residues. V was cut by 1 base and J by 1 base, with 6 bases left in between. Germline V lookup: CDR1 LGHDT, CDR2 YNNKEL (reference sequence). CDR3 protein: CASSQAGGTDTQYF. In DNA form, the CDR3 reads TGTGCCAGCAGCCAAGCGGGGGGCACAGATACGCAGTATTTT.

This chain links TRBV5-6 with TRBJ2-3, with D perhaps matching TRBD1 (6 bases). CDR1 and CDR2 (germline): SGHDT, YYEEEE. The CDR3 length is 16 residues. V lost 3 bases and J 6 bases, leaving 20 bases between the germline ends. This CDR3 reads CASSYRDTQNYDTQYF. The CDR3 DNA reads TGTGCCAGCAGCTACCGGGACACGCAAAATTACGATACGCAGTATTTT.

The gene calls are TRBV5-1 and TRBJ2-3; maybe TRBD1 (5 bases). Per germline, CDR1 SGHRS and CDR2 YFSETQ. CDR3 size: 13 residues. V was cut by 0 bases and J by 4 bases, with 6 bases left in between. CDR3 DNA sequence: TGCGCCAGCAGCTTGGAGGGGTCAGATACGCAGTATTTT. It encodes CASSLEGSDTQYF.

The rearrangement uses TRBV25-1 and TRBJ2-1; either TRBD1 or TRBD2 may supply D (5 bases each). The V end was cut by 10 bases, the J end by 0 bases, with 13 bases between. The CDR3 contains 14 residues. CDR1 MGHDK and CDR2 SYGVNS come from the germline V gene. In DNA form, the CDR3 reads TGTGCCACCGTGGGGGATGGCTCCTACAATGAGCAGTTCTTC. This translates into CATVGDGSYNEQFF.

This chain links TRBV28 with TRBJ1-1; D not resolved. V was clipped by 2 bases and J by 1 base, with 8 bases between them. Germline CDR1 is MDHEN and CDR2 is SYDVKM. This CDR3 region has 14 residues. CDR3 sequence reads: CASSLLGKNTEAFF. For the CDR3, the DNA is TGTGCCAGCAGTTTACTAGGCAAGAACACTGAAGCTTTCTTT.

This clone was counted a few times. The V and J genes are TRBV28 and TRBJ2-7; D may match TRBD1 or TRBD2 (5 bases each). Germline assignment: CDR1 MDHEN and CDR2 SYDVKM. The CDR3 is 15 amino acids. V gave up 5 bases and J gave up 4 bases, with 18 bases separating them. The CDR3, as DNA: TGTGCCAGCAGTCCCACTTTGGGGGTAGGTTACGAGCAGTACTTC. It translates to CASSPTLGVGYEQYF. The whole variable domain, remainder taken from reference TRBV28 and TRBJ2-7, is DVKVTQSSRYLVKRTGEKVFLECVQDMDHENMFWYRQDPGLGLRLIYFSYDVKMKEKGDIPEGYSVSREKKERFSLILESASTNQTSMYLCASSPTLGVGYEQYFGPGTRLTVT.

The chain links TRBV25-1 to TRBJ2-7; TRBD1 might be the D (6 bases). The CDR3 extends over 12 amino acids. The germline V and J ends were trimmed by 8 bases and 4 bases, with 12 bases remaining between them. Germline values: CDR1 MGHDK, CDR2 SYGVNS. In DNA form, the CDR3 reads TGTGCCAGCCGTCTCAGGGGTTACGAGCAGTACTTC. Translating it yields CASRLRGYEQYF.

This clone was detected once. The chain uses TRBV9 and TRBJ2-2, with D perhaps TRBD1 (6 bases). The ends were cut back, 7 bases at V and 1 base at J, with 20 bases in the middle. CDR3 length: 17 amino acids. Germline CDR1 is SGDLS and CDR2 is YYNGEE. The CDR3 is CASGPGRGRVNTGELFF. Written as DNA, the CDR3 is TGTGCCAGCGGCCCCGGCAGGGGACGGGTGAACACCGGGGAGCTGTTTTTT.

V gene TRBV11-2 combines with J gene TRBJ1-3, with D maybe TRBD1 (5 bases). The CDR3 is made up of 16 amino acids. The V end lost 6 bases, the J end lost 2 bases, and 17 bases lay between the germline ends. Germline V gene lookup returns CDR1 SGHAT and CDR2 FQNNGV. CDR3 DNA: TGTGCCAGCAGGCTCCTGAGGCAGGGTACTGGAAACACCATATATTTT. It specifies CASRLLRQGTGNTIYF. The full variable domain, in which reference TRBV11-2 and TRBJ1-3 provide the parts outside the CDR3, is EAGVAQSPRYKIIEKRQSVAFWCNPISGHATLYWYQQILGQGPKLLIQFQNNGVVDDSQLPKDRFSAERLKGVDSTLKIQPAKLEDSAVYLCASRLLRQGTGNTIYFGEGSWLTVV.

The genes are TRBV24-1 and TRBJ2-1; the D is unclear. V gave up 5 bases and J gave up 5 bases, with 18 bases separating them. The germline CDR1 and CDR2 sequences are KGHDR and SFDVKD. The CDR3 is 16 residues long. CDR3 amino acids: CATSGPDAKLHNEQFF. The CDR3 nucleotides are TGTGCCACCAGTGGACCGGACGCCAAACTTCACAATGAGCAGTTCTTC.